A selection of T cell receptor beta chains follows, all from one sample in a study of T cells expressing NK-cell markers. TCRdb re-called the 5' RACE reads and shows each CDR3 protein once, DNA omitted. This table holds fewer than 550,000 distinct CDR3 sequences. Sequencing used blood T cells: a sorted CD56 or NKG2C T cell subset, CD4+ or CD8+ T cells, or bulk PBMC T cells (not recorded which). The receptors come from a woman between 50 and 59 years old in good health. Each CDR3 is given with its conserved first and last residue. Fields, in order: V gene, J gene, CDR3 protein.

V: TRBV10-2; J: TRBJ2-3; CDR3: CASSVQADTQYF
V: TRBV5-1; J: TRBJ2-5; CDR3: CASSWRGVQETQYF
V: TRBV5-1; J: TRBJ2-6; CDR3: CASSLGQGAAGANVLTF
V: TRBV29-1; J: TRBJ1-4; CDR3: CSVGQGAMEKLFF
V: TRBV4-1; J: TRBJ1-2; CDR3: CASSQDRPAVASGYTF
V: TRBV7-8; J: TRBJ2-1; CDR3: CASSFPGLGIYNEQFF
V: TRBV12-3/TRBV12-4; J: TRBJ2-7; CDR3: CASTRSISYEQYF
V: TRBV12-3/TRBV12-4; J: TRBJ2-4; CDR3: CASKAGATPYVAKNIQYF
V: TRBV12-3/TRBV12-4; J: TRBJ2-2; CDR3: CASSFFGTQLFF
V: TRBV10-3; J: TRBJ1-2; CDR3: CAISESAGRTNYGYTF
V: TRBV2; J: TRBJ2-1; CDR3: CASSELDYNEQFF
V: TRBV5-6; J: TRBJ2-1; CDR3: CASSLGRMEQFF
V: TRBV10-3; J: TRBJ2-7; CDR3: CAISRTSGGAPYEQYF
V: TRBV21-1; J: TRBJ1-6; CDR3: CASSPVFRQRRDSPLHF
V: TRBV20-1; J: TRBJ1-5; CDR3: CSAAVNTGNQPQHF
V: TRBV16; J: TRBJ1-2; CDR3: CASSRQGDYGYTF
V: TRBV12-3/TRBV12-4; J: TRBJ2-1; CDR3: CASSSESSSVGGNEQFF
V: TRBV5-5; J: TRBJ1-4; CDR3: CASSLAVRQEKLFF
V: TRBV28; J: TRBJ1-1; CDR3: CASINIDTTNTEAFF
V: TRBV12-3/TRBV12-4; J: TRBJ2-7; CDR3: CASSSIYEQYF
V: TRBV7-8; J: TRBJ2-7; CDR3: CASSVLASSYEQYF
V: TRBV2; J: TRBJ2-1; CDR3: CASRGAENEQFF
V: TRBV7-7; J: TRBJ2-5; CDR3: CASSFAVGQGSETQYF
V: TRBV7-9; J: TRBJ1-4; CDR3: CASSLSQAGGEKLFF
V: TRBV29-1; J: TRBJ2-3; CDR3: CSVDYTDTQYF
V: TRBV7-2; J: TRBJ1-5; CDR3: CASSSGKNQPQHF
V: TRBV27; J: TRBJ2-7; CDR3: CASSLSGQSYEQYF
V: TRBV19; J: TRBJ2-2; CDR3: CASNGLRMETGELFF
V: TRBV20-1; J: TRBJ2-3; CDR3: CSAREPGQGVAYF
V: TRBV24-1; J: TRBJ2-3; CDR3: CATSDLPGGRTDTQYF
V: TRBV6-5; J: TRBJ2-7; CDR3: CASSYSRGQTYEQYF
V: TRBV12-3/TRBV12-4; J: TRBJ1-3; CDR3: CASSFKLRGNTIYF
V: TRBV6-5; J: TRBJ2-4; CDR3: CASSTGGGLAKNIQYF
V: TRBV5-6; J: TRBJ1-5; CDR3: CASSTGQGDQPQHF
V: TRBV15; J: TRBJ1-2; CDR3: CATSRERGGSGYTF
V: TRBV18; J: TRBJ1-1; CDR3: CASSPRGIWNTEAFF
V: TRBV24-1; J: TRBJ2-1; CDR3: CATSDPLGAGDFNEQFF
V: TRBV24-1; J: TRBJ2-5; CDR3: CATSDLHRETQYF
V: TRBV19; J: TRBJ1-5; CDR3: CASSGPVPGNQPQHF